Given below is one T cell receptor (beta chain) in context. The V gene's germline CDR1 is LGHNT and CDR2 FRNRAP. The CDR3 is 15 residues long. With 0 bases removed from V and 2 bases from J, the gap between germline ends came to 10 bases. The repertoire was sequenced with immunoSEQ multiplex PCR; TCRdb's copy has only in-frame clones and lacks some. Here the sample spans 110,000 to 150,000 clones, 78% being singletons. The source of the sample is a study of blood T cell repertoires in COVID-19. Two consecutive negative NP/OP PCR tests, clearance, or resolved symptoms defined Cohort 3 recovery. The material sequenced was PBMCs or T cells enriched from blood (not recorded which). The origin of this receptor is a woman between 45 and 65 years old who had recovered from COVID-19. The genes are TRBV12-5 and TRBJ1-1; D gene uncertain. Written as DNA, the CDR3 is TGTGCTAGTGGTTTGGTGGCAGGTGATAACACTGAAGCTTTCTTT. Protein product: CASGLVAGDNTEAFF.